This T cell receptor beta chain emerged from a study of pediatric ulcerative colitis (dated by TCRdb to between 2018 and 2021). With regard to the full study: Six or seven ulcerative colitis patients had pancolitis and two had left-sided colitis, with histology consistent with ulcerative colitis in all. The Pediatric Ulcerative Colitis Activity Index classified a couple of patients as having mild disease, four as having moderate disease and three as having acute severe colitis. From 8 or 9 newly diagnosed, treatment-naive pediatric ulcerative colitis patients and a few non-IBD control children, paired blood and rectal samples were collected. The investigation overall reported the following: With only a few individuals, the healthy control group was small. A couple of rectal CDR3 clonotypes were found in every ulcerative colitis patient but in no control. Features of the rectal repertoire distinguished controls, mild-moderate colitis patients and acute severe colitis patients, and in acute severe colitis, rectal diversity was reduced because of clonal expansions. Significantly higher autologous blood-rectal clonal overlap was found in ulcerative colitis patients than in controls, which suggested increased T cell trafficking to inflamed tissue. For technical reasons, the blood samples of two patients yielded substantially fewer templates, so those samples were excluded from the blood-rectal overlap analysis. Because repertoires were derived from total lymphocyte DNA, patterns in rare subsets such as regulatory T cells may not have been reflected.

Sequences MDHEN (CDR1) and SYDVKM (CDR2) are obtained from the germline V gene. The CDR3 holds 15 amino acids from the cysteine to the phenylalanine. Kept here is only the CDR3 DNA, which spans 45 bases and is read in frame from base 1. Clipping removes 4 bases from V and 6 bases from J, with 9 as the unmatched junction base count. Regarding this clone: It has no known antigen specificity. It has no much larger one-base neighbor in the sample; base qualities were not kept.

Through the immunoSEQ TRB Survey service, multiplex V and J primers were used to amplify rearranged CDR3 beta regions from genomic DNA. To keep depth equal across samples, survey-level sequencing depth of up to 500,000 reads per sample was applied. The libraries were purified and pooled, then sequenced using Illumina technology. As for how the authors treated the data: Productive clonality, sample overlap, pairwise scatters, CDR3 beta length, V/D/J gene usage and productiveness were all assessed with the immunoSEQ online tools. Alongside Shannon and Simpson indices, calculated diversity was computed as the number of unique rearrangements divided by total templates, multiplied by 100. Z-score normalized data were analyzed by principal component analysis with the R prcomp function and the ggbiplot package. Morisita's index was used to quantify blood-rectal clonal overlap within each subject. As stored in TCRdb, this immuneACCESS dataset retains in-frame rearrangements with V and J assigned. A fraction of the clones does not appear; measured against another copy, unresolved V genes explain less than half of the discrepancy, and the remainder lacks a known reason. V and J calls plus clone size are reproduced from that table; the DNA served to infer D and trimming. In all, the sample holds about 36,000 clones, and less than 90% of those were seen once. 23% of the sample is taken by the ten largest.

Ulcerative colitis patients had received no immunosuppressive medication before the diagnostic colonoscopy. A blood sample was drawn at the time of the colonoscopy. The Wizard kit (Promega) was used to extract genomic DNA from blood and intestinal samples. The rearrangement combines TRBV28 with TRBJ2-1, with 7 junctional bases fitting TRBD2. The clonotype originates from a girl aged 5-17 years with moderate ulcerative colitis. Sequencing was performed on blood. The DNA sequence follows: TGTGCCAGCAGTTCCCCTTCTAGCGGCACCAATGAGCAGTTCTTC. This yields the protein CASSSPSSGTNEQFF.